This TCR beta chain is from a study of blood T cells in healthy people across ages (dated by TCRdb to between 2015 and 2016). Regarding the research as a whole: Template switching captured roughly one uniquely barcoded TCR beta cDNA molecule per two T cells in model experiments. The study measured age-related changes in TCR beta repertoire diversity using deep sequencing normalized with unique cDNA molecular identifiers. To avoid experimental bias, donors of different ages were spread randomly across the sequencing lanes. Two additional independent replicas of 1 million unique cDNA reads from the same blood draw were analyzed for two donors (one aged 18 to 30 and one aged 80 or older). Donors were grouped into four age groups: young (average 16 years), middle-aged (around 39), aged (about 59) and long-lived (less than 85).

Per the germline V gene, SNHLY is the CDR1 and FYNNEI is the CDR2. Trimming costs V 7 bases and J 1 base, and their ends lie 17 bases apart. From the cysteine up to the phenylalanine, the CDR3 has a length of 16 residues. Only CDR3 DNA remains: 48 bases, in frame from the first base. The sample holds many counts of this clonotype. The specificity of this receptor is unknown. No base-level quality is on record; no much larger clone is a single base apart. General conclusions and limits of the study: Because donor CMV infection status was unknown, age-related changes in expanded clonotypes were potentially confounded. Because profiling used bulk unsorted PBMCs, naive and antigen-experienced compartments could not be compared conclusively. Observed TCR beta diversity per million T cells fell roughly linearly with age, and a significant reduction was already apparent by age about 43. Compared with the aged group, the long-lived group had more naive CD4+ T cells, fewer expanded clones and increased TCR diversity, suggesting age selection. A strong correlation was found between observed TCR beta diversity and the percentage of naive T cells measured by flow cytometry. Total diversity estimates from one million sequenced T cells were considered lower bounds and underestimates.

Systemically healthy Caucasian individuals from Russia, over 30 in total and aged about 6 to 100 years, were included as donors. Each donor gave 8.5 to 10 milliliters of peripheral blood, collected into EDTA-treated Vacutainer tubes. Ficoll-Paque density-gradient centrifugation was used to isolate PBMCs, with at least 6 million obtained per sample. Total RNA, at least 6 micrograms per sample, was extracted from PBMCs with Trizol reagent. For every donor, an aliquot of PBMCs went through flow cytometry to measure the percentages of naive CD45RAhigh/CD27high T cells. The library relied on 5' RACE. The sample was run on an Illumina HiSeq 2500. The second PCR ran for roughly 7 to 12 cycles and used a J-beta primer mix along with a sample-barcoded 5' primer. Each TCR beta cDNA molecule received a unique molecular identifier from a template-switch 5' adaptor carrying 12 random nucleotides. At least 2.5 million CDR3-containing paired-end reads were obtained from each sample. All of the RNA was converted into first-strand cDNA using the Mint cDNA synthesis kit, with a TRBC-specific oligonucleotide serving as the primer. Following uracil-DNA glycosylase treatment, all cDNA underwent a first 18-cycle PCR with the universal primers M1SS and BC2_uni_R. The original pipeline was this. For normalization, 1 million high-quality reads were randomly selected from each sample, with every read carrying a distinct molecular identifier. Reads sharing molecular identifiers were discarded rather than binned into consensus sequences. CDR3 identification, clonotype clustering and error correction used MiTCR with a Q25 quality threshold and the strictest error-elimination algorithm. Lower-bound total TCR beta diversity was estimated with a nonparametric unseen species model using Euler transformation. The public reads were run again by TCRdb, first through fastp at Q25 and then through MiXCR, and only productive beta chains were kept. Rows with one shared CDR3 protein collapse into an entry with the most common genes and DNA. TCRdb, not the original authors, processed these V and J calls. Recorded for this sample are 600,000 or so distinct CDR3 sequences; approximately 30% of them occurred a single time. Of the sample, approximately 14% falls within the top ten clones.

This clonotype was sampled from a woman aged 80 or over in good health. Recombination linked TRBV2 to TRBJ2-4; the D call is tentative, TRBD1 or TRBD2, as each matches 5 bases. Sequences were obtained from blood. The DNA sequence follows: TGTGCCAGCACCGGGACGGCGGGTGTTGCCAAAAACATTCAGTACTTC. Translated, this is CASTGTAGVAKNIQYF.